The 4 T cell receptor beta chains below were found in one sample sequenced in a study of blood T cell repertoires in COVID-19. Data came from immunoSEQ multiplex PCR; TCRdb stores just in-frame clones and leaves some out. The sample yields fewer than 350,000 clones, roughly 85% seen once. Sample: PBMCs or T cells enriched from blood (not recorded which). These receptor sequences come from a woman aged 25 to 45 who had been exposed to COVID-19.

This clone was observed a few times. The V call is TRBV5-1, the J call TRBJ1-4, with 9 nucleotides matching TRBD1. This CDR3 is built from 15 residues. After removal of 0 bases from V and 8 bases from J, the junction contained 5 bases not matched to a gene. Germline V gene data show CDR1 as SGHRS and CDR2 as YFSETQ. Here the CDR3 DNA reads TGCGCCAGCAGCTTGGGGGGACAGGGTTCGGAAAAACTGTTTTTT. Translation: CASSLGGQGSEKLFF.

The count of this clone is one. J is TRBJ2-1 and V is TRBV4-1; 8 bases are shared with TRBD2. Losses at the gene ends were 3 bases for V and 10 bases for J; bases not matched to a gene: 2. Germline CDR1 is MGHRA and CDR2 is YSYEKL. This CDR3 has 12 residues. CDR3 residues: CASSHGGAEQFF. CDR3 nucleotides: TGCGCCAGCAGCCACGGGGGGGCCGAGCAGTTCTTC.

This clone came up a few times. V is TRBV24-1 and J is TRBJ1-5, with a tentative D call TRBD1 (5 bases). Germline loops: CDR1 KGHDR, CDR2 SFDVKD. The CDR3 has 14 amino acids. V was cut by 3 bases and J by 6 bases, with 11 bases left in between. CDR3 amino acids: CATSDRRESQPQHF. For the CDR3, the DNA is TGTGCCACCAGTGATCGCAGGGAAAGTCAGCCCCAGCATTTT.

This sequence joins TRBV25-1 and TRBJ2-3; D gene unclear. Germline-derived CDR1 and CDR2 are MGHDK and SYGVNS. The CDR3 spans 11 residues. Deletions cut 5 bases from V and 6 bases from J, with 6 bases between. CDR3: CASSQADTQYF. The CDR3, as DNA: TGTGCCAGCAGTCAAGCGGATACGCAGTATTTT.